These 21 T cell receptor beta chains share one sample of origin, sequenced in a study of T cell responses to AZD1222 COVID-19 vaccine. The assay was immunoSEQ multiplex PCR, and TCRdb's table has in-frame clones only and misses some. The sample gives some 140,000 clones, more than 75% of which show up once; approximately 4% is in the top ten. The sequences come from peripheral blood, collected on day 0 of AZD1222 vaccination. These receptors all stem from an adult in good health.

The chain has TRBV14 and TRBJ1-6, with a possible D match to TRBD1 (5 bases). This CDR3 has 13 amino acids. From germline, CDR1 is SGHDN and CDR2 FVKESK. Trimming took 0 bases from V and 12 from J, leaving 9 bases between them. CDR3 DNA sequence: TGTGCCAGCAGCCAAGAATTCGGGGGACCCCTCCACTTT. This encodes CASSQEFGGPLHF.

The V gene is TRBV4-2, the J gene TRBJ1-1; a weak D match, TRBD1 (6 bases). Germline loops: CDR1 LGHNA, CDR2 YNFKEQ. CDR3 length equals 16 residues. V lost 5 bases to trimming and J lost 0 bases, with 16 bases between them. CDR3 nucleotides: TGTGCCAGCAGCTTAGAGCCAGGGGTGATGAACACTGAAGCTTTCTTT. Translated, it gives CASSLEPGVMNTEAFF.

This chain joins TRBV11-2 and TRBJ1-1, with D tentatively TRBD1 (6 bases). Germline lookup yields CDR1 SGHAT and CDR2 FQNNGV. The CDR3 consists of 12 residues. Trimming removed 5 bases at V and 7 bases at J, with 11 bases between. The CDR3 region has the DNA TGTGCCAGCAGCCGGGGACAAATTGAAGCTTTCTTT. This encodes CASSRGQIEAFF.

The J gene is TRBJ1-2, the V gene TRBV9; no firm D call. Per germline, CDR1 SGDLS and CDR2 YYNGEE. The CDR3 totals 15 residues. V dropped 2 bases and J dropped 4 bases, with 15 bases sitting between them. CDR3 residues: CASSVGSASSYGYTF. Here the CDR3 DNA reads TGTGCCAGCAGCGTCGGGTCAGCCTCTTCCTATGGCTACACCTTC.

The CDR3 reads CASSEALTSSYEQYF. CDR3 in DNA: TGTGCCAGCAGTGAAGCGCTTACGAGTTCCTACGAGCAGTACTTC. This chain uses TRBV2 with TRBJ2-7, with D unresolved. Germline V CDR1 and CDR2: SNHLY, FYNNEI. This CDR3 contains 15 residues. V lost 0 bases, J lost 1 base, and 10 bases lay in between.

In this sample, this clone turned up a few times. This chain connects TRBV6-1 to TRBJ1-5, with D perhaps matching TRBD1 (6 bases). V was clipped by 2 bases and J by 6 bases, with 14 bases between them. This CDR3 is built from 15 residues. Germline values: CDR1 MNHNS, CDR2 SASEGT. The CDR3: CASSELGGGGQPQHF. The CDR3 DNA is TGTGCCAGCAGTGAACTAGGGGGAGGCGGTCAGCCCCAGCATTTT.

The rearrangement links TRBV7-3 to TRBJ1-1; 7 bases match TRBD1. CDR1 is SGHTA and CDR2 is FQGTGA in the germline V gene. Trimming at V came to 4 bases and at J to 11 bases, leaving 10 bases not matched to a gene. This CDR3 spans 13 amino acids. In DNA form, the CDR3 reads TGTGCCAGCAGCTCGAGACAGGGTATGGTGGCTTTCTTT. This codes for CASSSRQGMVAFF.

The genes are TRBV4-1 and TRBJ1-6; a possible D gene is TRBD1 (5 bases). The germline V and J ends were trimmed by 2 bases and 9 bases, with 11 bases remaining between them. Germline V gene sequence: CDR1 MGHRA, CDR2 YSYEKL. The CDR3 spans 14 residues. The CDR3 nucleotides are TGCGCCAGCAGCCAAAAGACTGGGGGTTCACCCCTCCACTTT. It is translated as CASSQKTGGSPLHF.

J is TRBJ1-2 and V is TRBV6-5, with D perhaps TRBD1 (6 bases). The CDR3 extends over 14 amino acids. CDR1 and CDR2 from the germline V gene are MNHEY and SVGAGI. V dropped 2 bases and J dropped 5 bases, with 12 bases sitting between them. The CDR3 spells CASSYDAGVYGYTF. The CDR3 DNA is TGTGCCAGCAGTTACGACGCAGGGGTGTATGGCTACACCTTC.

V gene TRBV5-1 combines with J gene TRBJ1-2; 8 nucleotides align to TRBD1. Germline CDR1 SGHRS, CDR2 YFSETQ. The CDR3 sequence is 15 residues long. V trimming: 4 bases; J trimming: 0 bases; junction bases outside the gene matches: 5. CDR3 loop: CASSVDRVANYGYTF. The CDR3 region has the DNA TGCGCCAGCAGCGTGGACAGGGTAGCTAACTATGGCTACACCTTC.

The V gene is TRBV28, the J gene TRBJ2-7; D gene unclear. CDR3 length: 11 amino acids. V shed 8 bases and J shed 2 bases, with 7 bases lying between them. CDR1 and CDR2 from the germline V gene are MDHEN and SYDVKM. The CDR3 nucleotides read TGTGCCAGCGGCCGCCCCTACGAGCAGTACTTC. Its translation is CASGRPYEQYF.

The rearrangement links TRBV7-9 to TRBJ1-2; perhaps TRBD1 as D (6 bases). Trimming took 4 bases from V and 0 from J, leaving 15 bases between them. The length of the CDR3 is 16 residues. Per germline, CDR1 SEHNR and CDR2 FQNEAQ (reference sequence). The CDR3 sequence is CASSSPDRSTNYGYTF. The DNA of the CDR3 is TGTGCCAGCAGCTCCCCCGACAGGAGCACTAACTATGGCTACACCTTC.

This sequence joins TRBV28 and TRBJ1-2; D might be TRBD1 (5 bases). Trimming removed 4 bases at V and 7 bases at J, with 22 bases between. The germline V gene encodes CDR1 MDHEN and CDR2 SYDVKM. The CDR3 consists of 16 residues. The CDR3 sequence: CASSSWAGRRLGGYTF. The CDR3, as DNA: TGTGCCAGCAGTTCTTGGGCAGGGAGACGTCTAGGTGGCTACACCTTC.

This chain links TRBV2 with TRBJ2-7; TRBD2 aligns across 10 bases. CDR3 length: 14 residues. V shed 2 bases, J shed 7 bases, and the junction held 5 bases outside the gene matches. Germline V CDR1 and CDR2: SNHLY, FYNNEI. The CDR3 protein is CASSESGGAREQYF. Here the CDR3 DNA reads TGTGCCAGCAGTGAAAGCGGGGGGGCTCGGGAGCAGTACTTC.

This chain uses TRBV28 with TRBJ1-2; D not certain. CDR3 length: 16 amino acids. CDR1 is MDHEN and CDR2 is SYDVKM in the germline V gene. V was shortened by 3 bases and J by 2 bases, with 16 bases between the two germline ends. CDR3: CASSLDAGGSNYGYTF. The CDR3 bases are TGTGCCAGCAGTTTGGATGCGGGAGGGTCCAACTATGGCTACACCTTC.

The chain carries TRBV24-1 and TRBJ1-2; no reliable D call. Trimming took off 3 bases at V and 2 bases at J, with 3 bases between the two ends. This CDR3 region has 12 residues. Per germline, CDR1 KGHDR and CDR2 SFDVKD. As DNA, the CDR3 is TGTGCCACCAGTGATCAAAACTATGGCTACACCTTC. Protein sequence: CATSDQNYGYTF.

The DNA of the CDR3 is TGCGCCAGCGCGGAGGGGAGCCCCTACGAGCAGTACTTC. Translating it yields CASAEGSPYEQYF. This chain links TRBV5-1 with TRBJ2-7, with D perhaps matching TRBD2 (6 bases). Germline V lookup: CDR1 SGHRS, CDR2 YFSETQ. This CDR3 spans 13 amino acids. V was trimmed by 7 bases and J by 2 bases, leaving 13 bases between them.

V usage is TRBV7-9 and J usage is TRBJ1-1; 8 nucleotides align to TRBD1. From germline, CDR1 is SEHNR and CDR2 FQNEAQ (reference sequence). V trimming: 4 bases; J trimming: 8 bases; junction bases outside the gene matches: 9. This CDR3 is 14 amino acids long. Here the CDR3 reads CASSSGQVLAEAFF. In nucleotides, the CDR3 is TGTGCCAGCAGCTCGGGACAGGTCCTCGCCGAAGCTTTCTTT.

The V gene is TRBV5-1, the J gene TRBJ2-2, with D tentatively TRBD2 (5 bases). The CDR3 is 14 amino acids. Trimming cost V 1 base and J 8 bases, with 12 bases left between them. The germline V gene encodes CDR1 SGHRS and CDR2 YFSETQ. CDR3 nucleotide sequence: TGCGCCAGCAGCTTGAACCCTAGGACTGGGGAGCTGTTTTTT. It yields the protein CASSLNPRTGELFF.

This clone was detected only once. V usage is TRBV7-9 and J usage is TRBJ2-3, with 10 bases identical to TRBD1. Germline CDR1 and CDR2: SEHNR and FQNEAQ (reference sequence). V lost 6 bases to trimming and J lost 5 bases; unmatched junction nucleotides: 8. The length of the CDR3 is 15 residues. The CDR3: CASSPPGQGIDTQYF. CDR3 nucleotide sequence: TGTGCCAGCAGTCCACCGGGACAGGGGATAGATACGCAGTATTTT.

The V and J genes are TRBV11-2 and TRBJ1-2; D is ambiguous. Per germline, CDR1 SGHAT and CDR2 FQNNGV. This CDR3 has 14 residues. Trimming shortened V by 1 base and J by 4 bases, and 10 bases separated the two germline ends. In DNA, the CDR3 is TGTGCCAGCAGCTTAGTCGCAGCCAGCTATGGCTACACCTTC. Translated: CASSLVAASYGYTF.